The following is a T cell receptor (beta chain) sequence with its context. Its antigen is unidentified. This record belongs to a study of CD8 T cells in Susac syndrome. Study-level points and caveats: TCR sequencing and HLA analysis covered a relatively small number of individuals.

CD8+ and CD4+ T cells circulating in blood were sequenced for TCR beta. Isolation of CD8+ and CD4+ T cells was performed negatively, whereas enrichment of TEMRA cells was done by FACS. Reverse transcription of about 0.45 to 1 ug RNA was performed with random hexamers. Amplification of the TCR beta CDR3 was carried out by immunoSEQ multiplex PCR, which spanned a total of 54 Vbeta and 13 Jbeta segments. MiXCR, applied by TCRdb to the immunoSEQ multiplex PCR reads, yields one record per CDR3 protein. The table lists some 300,000 distinct CDR3 sequences, about 89% of them singletons. Germline V gives CDR1 DFQATT, CDR2 SNEGSKA (reference sequence). The ends were cut back, 6 bases at V and 0 bases at J, with 15 bases in the middle. The CDR3 is made up of 14 amino acids.

Sequencing was done on a sample of CD8+ T cells from PBMCs. The V call is TRBV20-1, the J call TRBJ2-7; D is undetermined. The origin of this receptor is a human donor with multiple sclerosis. The CDR3 sequence: CSAHVYLSSYEQYF. The CDR3 bases are TGCAGTGCCCACGTCTATCTCAGCTCCTACGAGCAGTACTTC.